These 20 T cell receptor beta chains were all obtained from the same sample, sequenced in a study of identical twins. Each CDR3 protein is one row after TCRdb ran MiXCR on the 5' RACE reads. The sample shows 1.5 million to 2 million distinct CDR3 sequences, less than 40% of them seen only once. The material sequenced was cord blood. The receptors originated from a newborn girl in good health.

In this sample, this clonotype turned up a few times. This rearrangement joins TRBV7-6 to TRBJ2-2; D is possibly TRBD2 (6 bases). Germline V gene sequence: CDR1 SGHVS, CDR2 FNYEAQ. The length of the CDR3 is 16 residues. Trimming stripped 4 bases from V and 5 bases from J, with 17 bases between. The CDR3 region is CASSSGLTSGTGELFF. The CDR3 DNA is TGTGCCAGCAGCTCCGGACTAACGTCCGGTACCGGGGAGCTGTTTTTT.

This chain uses TRBV5-6 with TRBJ2-1; D gene unclear. Germline V gene sequence: CDR1 SGHDT, CDR2 YYEEEE. The V end was cut by 0 bases, the J end by 7 bases, with 8 bases between. This CDR3 has 13 residues. The CDR3 nucleotides are TGTGCCAGCAGCTTGGCCGTCCGGAATGAGCAGTTCTTC. Residues: CASSLAVRNEQFF.

The chain carries TRBV21-1 and TRBJ2-3; TRBD1, the table's D call, lacks a check against the DNA. TRBV21-1 has pseudogene status. This CDR3 has 14 amino acids. Written as DNA, the CDR3 is TGTGCCAGAACGACAGGGGGCGAGACAGATACGCAGTATTTT. This sequence encodes CARTTGGETDTQYF.

This sequence joins TRBV12-5 and TRBJ2-1; 7 positions match TRBD2. CDR3 size: 13 residues. The germline CDR1 and CDR2 sequences are LGHNT and FRNRAP. V lost 5 bases and J lost 10; bases outside the gene matches: 8. The CDR3 DNA reads TGTGCTAGTGGTACGGGACTACTCAAGGAGCAGTTCTTC. Translated, it gives CASGTGLLKEQFF.

In this sample, this clonotype turned up once. Relative to the germline gene, one junction end is altered; a read error may explain this. V is TRBV20-1 and J is TRBJ2-7; the match to TRBD2 covers 11 bases. Germline V lookup: CDR1 DFQATT, CDR2 SNEGSKA (reference sequence). This CDR3 is 19 amino acids long. CDR3 DNA sequence: TGCAGTGCTAGTAAAAGGGCCAGGGCTCTAGCGGGAGGCTTCTACGAGCGGTACTTC. This codes for CSASKRARALAGGFYERYF.

This clonotype has only a few counts. This sequence joins TRBV5-1 and TRBJ1-2; TRBD1 is a possible D gene (5 bases). There are 15 residues in the CDR3. Trimming removed 0 bases at V and 1 base at J, with 10 bases between. CDR1 and CDR2 (germline): SGHRS, YFSETQ. The CDR3 nucleotides read TGCGCCAGCAGCTTGGACAGGACCCTTAACTATGGCTACACCTTC. Translated, it gives CASSLDRTLNYGYTF. Drawing the rest from reference TRBV5-1 and TRBJ1-2, the complete variable domain is KAGVTQTPRYLIKTRGQQVTLSCSPISGHRSVSWYQQTPGQGLQFLFEYFSETQRNKGNFPGRFSGRQFSNSRSEMNVSTLELGDSALYLCASSLDRTLNYGYTFGSGTRLTVV.

The gene calls are TRBV6-2 or TRBV6-3 and TRBJ1-1; TRBD1 aligns across 7 bases. CDR1 MNHEY and CDR2 SVGEGT come from the germline V gene. V was clipped by 0 bases and J by 8 bases; unmatched bases: 0. The CDR3 contains 12 residues. CDR3 nucleotide sequence: TGTGCCAGCAGTTACTCGGACAGGGAAGCTTTCTTT. As protein: CASSYSDREAFF.

This clonotype came up a few times. The chain has TRBV28 and TRBJ1-4; 8 positions agree with TRBD1. This CDR3 spans 15 amino acids. J gave up 8 bases and V 2 bases, and 7 bases lay outside the gene matches. Germline V lookup: CDR1 MDHEN, CDR2 SYDVKM. For the CDR3, the DNA is TGTGCCAGCAGTTTAGGAGGACAGGGAACCGAAAAACTGTTTTTT. It translates to CASSLGGQGTEKLFF. The complete variable domain, with remaining parts taken from reference TRBV28 and TRBJ1-4, reads DVKVTQSSRYLVKRTGEKVFLECVQDMDHENMFWYRQDPGLGLRLIYFSYDVKMKEKGDIPEGYSVSREKKERFSLILESASTNQTSMYLCASSLGGQGTEKLFFGSGTQLSVL.

The CDR3 DNA sequence: TGTGCCAGCAGCCACAACCCTCAGGGACGGGAGACCCAGTACTTC. As protein: CASSHNPQGRETQYF. V and J are TRBV11-2 and TRBJ2-5; the D call may be TRBD1 or TRBD2 (5 bases each). The V gene's germline CDR1 is SGHAT and CDR2 FQNNGV. This CDR3 is 15 amino acids long. V was trimmed by 5 bases and J by 5 bases, leaving 18 bases between them.

V is TRBV18 and J is TRBJ1-5, with 10 bases that match TRBD1. Trimming at V came to 2 bases and at J to 4 bases, leaving 5 bases not matched to a gene. Germline CDR1 KGHSH, CDR2 LQKENI. This CDR3 has 16 residues. CDR3 amino acids: CASSPMTGGGNQPQHF. CDR3 bases: TGTGCCAGCTCACCAATGACAGGGGGCGGAAATCAGCCCCAGCATTTT.

This clonotype turned up a few times. The gene calls are TRBV24-1 and TRBJ2-7; TRBD1 matches at 7 bases. The ends lost 3 bases at V and 7 bases at J; junction bases unmatched: 5. The CDR3 length is 13 residues. Germline V gene sequence: CDR1 KGHDR, CDR2 SFDVKD. The CDR3 loop is CATSDGQVVEQYF. The CDR3 nucleotides are TGTGCCACCAGTGATGGACAGGTCGTGGAGCAGTACTTC.

For this clonotype: Germline is not matched at one junction end, which may reflect a read error. CDR3 in DNA: TGCAGCGTTGGGACAGGAGCTAACTGTGGCTACACCTTC. As protein: CSVGTGANCGYTF. The chain joins TRBV29-1 to TRBJ1-2; 7 bases are shared with TRBD1. This CDR3 is built from 13 residues. Germline V gene sequence: CDR1 SQVTM, CDR2 ANQGSEA.

V and J are TRBV5-1 and TRBJ1-1; 8 positions match TRBD1. From germline, CDR1 is SGHRS and CDR2 YFSETQ. The junction had 10 bases not matched to a gene; V was cut back by 2 bases and J by 7 bases. This CDR3 region has 15 residues. In DNA form, the CDR3 reads TGCGCCAGCAGCTTCGCCCTCAGGGGGCAGGGTGAAGCTTTCTTT. As protein: CASSFALRGQGEAFF. Based on the CDR3 plus reference TRBV5-1 and TRBJ1-1, the full variable domain is KAGVTQTPRYLIKTRGQQVTLSCSPISGHRSVSWYQQTPGQGLQFLFEYFSETQRNKGNFPGRFSGRQFSNSRSEMNVSTLELGDSALYLCASSFALRGQGEAFFGQGTRLTVV.

The gene calls are TRBV6-5 and TRBJ2-5; D is ambiguous. The end of the DNA fits TRBJ2-7 better, so the J call may be wrong. The CDR3 extends over 13 amino acids. Germline loops: CDR1 MNHEY, CDR2 SVGAGI. The chain's CDR3 is CASSYRGKDEQYF. The CDR3 DNA reads as TGTGCCAGCAGTTACAGAGGAAAAGACGAGCAGTACTTC.

V gene TRBV7-9 combines with J gene TRBJ1-2; D possibly corresponds to TRBD1 (6 bases). Germline values: CDR1 SEHNR, CDR2 FQNEAQ (reference sequence). The ends were cut back, 7 bases at V and 0 bases at J, with 12 bases in the middle. The length of the CDR3 is 14 residues. The CDR3 region is CASTSGQPNYGYTF. The CDR3 DNA follows: TGTGCCAGCACCTCGGGACAACCTAACTATGGCTACACCTTC.

This clonotype appeared a few times. A read error may account for a junction end that differs from germline. The gene calls are TRBV4-1 and TRBJ2-1, with D unclear. Germline V gene data show CDR1 as MGHRA and CDR2 as YSYEKL. The CDR3 is 14 residues long. CDR3 coding DNA: TGCGCCAGCAGCCAAGCCTACTCCAACAATGAGCAGTTCTTC. Protein product: CASSQAYSNNEQFF.

The chain is built from TRBV12-3 or TRBV12-4 and TRBJ1-1, with 8 bases identical to TRBD1. This CDR3 comprises 12 residues. V was clipped by 7 bases and J by 11 bases; unmatched bases: 9. The CDR3 bases are TGTGCCAGCACCCCGAGGGGACAGGTGGCTTTCTTT. Amino acids: CASTPRGQVAFF.

The table lists this clonotype with a few counts. V usage is TRBV18 and J usage is TRBJ1-1; D is unresolved. Trimming took 3 bases from V and 6 from J, leaving 20 bases between them. Germline loops: CDR1 KGHSH, CDR2 LQKENI. The CDR3 runs to 16 residues. The CDR3, as DNA: TGTGCCAGCTCACCTGTTTCATCCACAGAGTCTTCTGAAGCTTTCTTT. It codes for CASSPVSSTESSEAFF.

This clonotype was detected only a few times. This sequence joins TRBV10-2 and TRBJ1-5; D unresolved. CDR3 length equals 13 residues. Trimming left V 3 bases short and J 2 bases short, with 5 bases between. Germline CDR1 is WSHSY and CDR2 is SAAADI. The CDR3 is CASSEVRNQPQHF. CDR3 in DNA: TGCGCCAGCAGTGAAGTCCGCAATCAGCCCCAGCATTTT.

This clonotype was seen only a few times. CDR3 nucleotides: TGCAGTGGTTTAGGCTCCTATGGCTACACCTTC. As protein: CSGLGSYGYTF. The chain combines TRBV20-1 with TRBJ1-2; D remains ambiguous. Germline V gene lookup returns CDR1 DFQATT and CDR2 SNEGSKA (reference sequence). The CDR3 is 11 residues long. Trimming removed 7 bases from V and 4 bases from J, with 10 bases in between.